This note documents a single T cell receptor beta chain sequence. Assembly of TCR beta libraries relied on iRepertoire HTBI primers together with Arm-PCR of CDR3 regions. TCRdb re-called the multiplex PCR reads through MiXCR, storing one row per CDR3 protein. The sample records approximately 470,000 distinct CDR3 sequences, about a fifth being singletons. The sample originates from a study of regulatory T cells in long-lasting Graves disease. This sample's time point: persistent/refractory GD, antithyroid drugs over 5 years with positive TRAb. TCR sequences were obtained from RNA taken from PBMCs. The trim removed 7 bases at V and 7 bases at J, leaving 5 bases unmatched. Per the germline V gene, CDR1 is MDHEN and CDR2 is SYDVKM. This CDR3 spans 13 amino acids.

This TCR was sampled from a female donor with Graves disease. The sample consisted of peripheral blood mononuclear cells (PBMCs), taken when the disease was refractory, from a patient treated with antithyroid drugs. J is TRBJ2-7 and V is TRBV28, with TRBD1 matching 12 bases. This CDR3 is CASIRDRGPEQYF. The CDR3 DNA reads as TGTGCCAGCATCCGGGACAGGGGGCCTGAGCAGTACTTC. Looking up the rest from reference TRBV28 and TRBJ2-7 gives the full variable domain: DVKVTQSSRYLVKRTGEKVFLECVQDMDHENMFWYRQDPGLGLRLIYFSYDVKMKEKGDIPEGYSVSREKKERFSLILESASTNQTSMYLCASIRDRGPEQYFGPGTRLTVT.